The T cell receptor beta chain described here comes from a study of graft-versus-host responses after intestinal transplantation. Overall study results and limits: Individuals carrying graft-donor T cell macrochimerism showed high graft-versus-host to host-versus-graft clonal ratios in allografts. In recipient marrow, GvH clones were found, and some appeared first in ileum or blood.

Sequencing was performed with immunoSEQ multiplex PCR; in TCRdb, only in-frame clones are kept and a portion is missing. The sample yields some 23,000 clones, roughly four fifths seen once. Comment on this clone: Antigen: not known.

The length of the CDR3 is 13 residues. Germline CDR1 PRHDT, CDR2 FYEKMQ (reference sequence). V lost 7 bases to trimming and J lost 6 bases; unmatched junction nucleotides: 4. This sample comprised unstimulated CD8+ T cells sorted from spleen or lymph node cells, obtained before transplant. The V call is TRBV13, the J call TRBJ2-3, with 10 bases that match TRBD2. The clonotype was recovered from a human donor who was the organ donor for an intestinal transplant. CDR3 loop: CASNLAGADTQYF. CDR3 in DNA: TGTGCCAGCAATCTAGCGGGGGCGGATACGCAGTATTTT.